This T cell receptor (beta chain) was profiled in a study of long-term antiretroviral therapy in people with HIV. After removal of 6 bases from V and 4 bases from J, the junction contained 5 bases not matched to a gene. Germline V gene sequence: CDR1 MRHNA, CDR2 SNTAGT. The CDR3 totals 15 residues. At survey level, the immunoSEQ assay was run in its v3.0 version. TCRdb keeps only in-frame clones here, not all; method: immunoSEQ multiplex PCR. The sample yields around 23,000 clones, roughly 89% seen once. Before DNA extraction, about 0.95-10 million cryopreserved PBMC were held in the samples. V is TRBV6-4 and J is TRBJ2-2; TRBD1 matches at 10 bases. Specimen: unsorted PBMCs, collected 1.8 years before starting antiretroviral therapy. The TCR sequence derives from a man aged 45-60 years with HIV. CDR3 sequence reads: CASSTGQGGTGELFF. CDR3 DNA sequence: TGTGCCAGCAGCACCGGACAGGGGGGCACCGGGGAGCTGTTTTTT.